The next 13 T cell receptor beta chains were all read from a single sample in a study of glioma-infiltrating T cells. Using RNA template, CDR3s of TCR alpha and beta were amplified with iRepertoire arm-PCR. Each CDR3 protein is one row after TCRdb ran MiXCR on the multiplex PCR reads. The sample includes about 99,000 distinct CDR3 sequences, about 28% of them seen just once. What was sequenced was glioma tissue, nonneoplastic brain tissue, or PBMCs (not recorded which). All receptors derive from a human donor with low-grade glioma or glioblastoma, undergoing nonglioma brain surgery, or in good health (not recorded which).

This clonotype was seen more than once but under ten times. The rearrangement links TRBV5-1 to TRBJ2-3; tentatively, D is TRBD1 or TRBD2 (5 bases each). The germline gives CDR1 SGHRS, CDR2 YFSETQ. V gave up 4 bases and J gave up 0 bases, with 12 bases separating them. The CDR3 spans 15 residues. The CDR3 bases are TGCGCCAGCAGCCTCGGGACGTGGAGCACAGATACGCAGTATTTT. This encodes CASSLGTWSTDTQYF. Variable domain in full (rest from reference TRBV5-1 and TRBJ2-3): KAGVTQTPRYLIKTRGQQVTLSCSPISGHRSVSWYQQTPGQGLQFLFEYFSETQRNKGNFPGRFSGRQFSNSRSEMNVSTLELGDSALYLCASSLGTWSTDTQYFGPGTRLTVL.

The rearrangement links TRBV20-1 to TRBJ1-2; the D gene is possibly TRBD1 (6 bases). The CDR3 is 15 amino acids. V lost 2 bases and J lost 4, with 17 bases in between. The germline V gene has CDR1 DFQATT and CDR2 SNEGSKA (reference sequence). CDR3 amino acids: CSARSRGRGAYGYTF. As DNA, the CDR3 is TGCAGTGCTAGATCCCGCGGTAGGGGGGCCTATGGCTACACCTTC.

This clonotype has ten or more counts. This rearrangement joins TRBV27 to TRBJ2-7; D gene uncertain. CDR3 length: 14 residues. Germline V gene sequence: CDR1 MNHEY, CDR2 SMNVEV (reference sequence). Trimming left V 10 bases short and J 0 bases short, with 16 bases between. The CDR3 reads CATLRSLDSYEQYF. In nucleotides, the CDR3 is TGTGCCACCTTGCGCAGCCTGGACTCCTACGAGCAGTACTTC.

This clonotype was counted a single time. A read error may explain this, as a much larger clone is one base away. The chain is built from TRBV28 and TRBJ1-1; D gene ambiguous. The CDR3 length is 16 residues. Germline CDR1 MDHEN, CDR2 SYDVKM. Trimming left V 3 bases short and J 5 bases short, with 19 bases between. DNA for the CDR3: TGTGCCAGCAGTTTTAAACCCTGGTGGTTGAGAACTGAAGCTTTCTTT. This sequence encodes CASSFKPWWLRTEAFF.

This clonotype was counted at least ten times. V gene TRBV7-6 combines with J gene TRBJ1-1; D gene ambiguous. The CDR3 is 14 amino acids. Germline V gene lookup returns CDR1 SGHVS and CDR2 FNYEAQ. V lost 0 bases and J 4 bases, leaving 9 bases between the germline ends. Here the CDR3 DNA reads TGTGCCAGCAGCTTAGCGCAGGTCCCCACTGAAGCTTTCTTT. Its translation: CASSLAQVPTEAFF.

At least ten counts were recorded for this clonotype. CDR3 nucleotide sequence: TGCGCCAGCAGCCAAGATCAGGCCCCTGAGAGCGGGGAGCAGTACTTC. The encoded protein is CASSQDQAPESGEQYF. The genes are TRBV4-3 and TRBJ2-7, with a possible D match to TRBD2 (6 bases). Germline V gene data show CDR1 as LGHNA and CDR2 as YSLEER. V lost 0 bases and J 7 bases, leaving 19 bases between the germline ends. CDR3 length equals 16 residues.

This clonotype was recorded at least ten times. This chain joins TRBV6-1 and TRBJ1-5; 8 bases align to TRBD1. Germline CDR1 is MNHNS and CDR2 is SASEGT. This CDR3 contains 17 residues. Trimming at V came to 8 bases and at J to 4 bases, leaving 16 bases not matched to a gene. CDR3 amino acids: CASALQGGVDVNQPQHF. The CDR3 DNA follows: TGTGCCAGCGCGCTACAGGGGGGGGTTGATGTGAATCAGCCCCAGCATTTT.

This clonotype was seen only a few times. Germline and junction disagree at one end, which may indicate a read error. The chain recombines TRBV19 with TRBJ2-3; D call uncertain. This CDR3 is 14 amino acids long. Germline CDR1 and CDR2: LNHDA and SQIVND (reference sequence). CDR3 residues: CTSSQDPFTDTQYF. CDR3 DNA: TGTACCAGTAGTCAAGACCCTTTCACAGATACGCAGTATTTT.

The table lists this clonotype with many counts. The rearrangement uses TRBV20-1 and TRBJ1-1; D perhaps matches TRBD1 (5 bases). The V gene lost 5 bases and the J gene lost 3 bases, with 16 bases spanning the gap. Germline V gene data show CDR1 as DFQATT and CDR2 as SNEGSKA (reference sequence). This CDR3 region has 14 residues. CDR3 nucleotides: TGCAGTGCTTCCCTACATGGGGGGGACACTGAAGCTTTCTTT. Its protein product is CSASLHGGDTEAFF.

A remark on this clonotype: This clone may be a read error of a much larger clone one base away. This sequence joins TRBV6-9 and TRBJ2-7, with 9 bases identical to TRBD1. The J call may not be correct, given that the DNA end is closer to TRBJ2-5. The CDR3 length is 17 residues. CDR1 and CDR2 from the germline V gene are MNHGY and SVAAGI. The CDR3 nucleotides read TGTGCCAGCAGTTACTTGATGGGACAGGGCGCGCGAGCGACCCAGTACTTC. Protein: CASSYLMGQGARATQYF.

This clonotype has a handful of counts. The chain is built from TRBV24-1 and TRBJ2-7; D possibly matches TRBD1 or TRBD2 (5 bases each). The ends were cut back, 4 bases at V and 6 bases at J, with 9 bases in the middle. CDR1 is KGHDR, CDR2 SFDVKD, per germline. The CDR3 totals 12 residues. The CDR3 nucleotides are TGTGCCACCAGTGAAGGGACCTTCGAGCAGTACTTC. Its protein is CATSEGTFEQYF.

This clonotype was counted at least ten times. The V and J genes are TRBV12-3 or TRBV12-4 and TRBJ1-1; D is uncertain. This CDR3 is built from 12 residues. V was cut by 8 bases and J by 8 bases, with 15 bases left in between. CDR3 sequence reads: CASGDFSREAFF. Here the CDR3 DNA reads TGTGCCAGCGGTGATTTTAGCAGAGAAGCTTTCTTT.

This clonotype has a handful of counts. The rearrangement uses TRBV7-3 and TRBJ2-3; 8 nucleotides line up with TRBD2. CDR3 length: 17 amino acids. The junction had 11 bases not matched to a gene; V was cut back by 3 bases and J by 3 bases. From germline, CDR1 is SGHTA and CDR2 FQGTGA. CDR3 DNA: TGTGCCAGCAGCTTGGCGGGGGGACCGAGGAAGACAGATACGCAGTATTTT. Protein: CASSLAGGPRKTDTQYF. Variable domain in full (rest from reference TRBV7-3 and TRBJ2-3): GAGVSQTPSNKVTEKGKYVELRCDPISGHTALYWYRQSLGQGPEFLIYFQGTGAADDSGLPNDRFFAVRPEGSVSTLKIQRTERGDSAVYLCASSLAGGPRKTDTQYFGPGTRLTVL.